A single sample gave rise to the 8 T cell receptor beta chains below, sequenced in a study of blood T cell repertoires in COVID-19. TCRdb's copy holds only in-frame clones and misses some; the assay was immunoSEQ multiplex PCR. The data show roughly 230,000 clones, 70% to 90% seen once. The sample comprised peripheral blood. These receptors were obtained from a man aged 35 to 55 with acute or convalescent COVID-19.

V usage is TRBV18 and J usage is TRBJ1-4, with D unresolved. Between the trimmed V and J ends, which lost 0 bases and 8 bases, there was a span of 10 bases. The germline CDR1 and CDR2 sequences are KGHSH and LQKENI. The CDR3 covers 14 residues. CDR3 in amino acids: CASSPPVTREKLFF. CDR3 nucleotide sequence: TGTGCCAGCTCACCACCGGTAACGAGGGAAAAACTGTTTTTT.

This chain joins TRBV6-2 or TRBV6-3 and TRBJ2-7; TRBD1 agrees at 9 bases. J lost 5 bases, V lost 3 bases, and 14 bases had no gene match. Germline V gene lookup returns CDR1 MNHEY and CDR2 SVGEGT. This CDR3 region has 17 residues. CDR3 sequence reads: CASSYGQGMASLNEQYF. In nucleotides, the CDR3 is TGTGCCAGCAGTTATGGACAGGGGATGGCGAGTTTGAACGAGCAGTACTTC.

CDR3 nucleotide sequence: TGTGCCAGCAGTCCCGAGACTGGGACTGAAGCTTTCTTT. This sequence encodes CASSPETGTEAFF. The gene calls are TRBV27 and TRBJ1-1; unclear D gene. The germline V gene has CDR1 MNHEY and CDR2 SMNVEV (reference sequence). The CDR3 loop spans 13 amino acids. Trimming took 5 bases from V and 5 from J, leaving 12 bases between them.

The rearrangement links TRBV5-4 to TRBJ2-2; TRBD2 aligns across 9 bases. Germline V gives CDR1 SGHNT, CDR2 YYREEE (reference sequence). The CDR3 consists of 15 residues. J gave up 1 base and V 4 bases, and 2 bases lay outside the gene matches. The CDR3 region is CASSILAGNTGELFF. CDR3 bases: TGTGCCAGCAGCATACTAGCGGGGAACACCGGGGAGCTGTTTTTT.

This rearrangement joins TRBV2 to TRBJ2-1, with D tentatively TRBD2 (7 bases). V lost 6 bases, J lost 9 bases, and 12 bases lay in between. Looked up from germline, CDR1 is SNHLY and CDR2 is FYNNEI. This CDR3 spans 12 amino acids. The CDR3 nucleotides are TGTGCCAGCAGGGTGGCGGGGGCTGAGCAGTTCTTC. Amino acids: CASRVAGAEQFF.

The chain joins TRBV6-5 to TRBJ1-6, with unresolved D. The CDR3 contains 13 residues. V was trimmed by 0 bases and J by 7 bases, leaving 4 bases between them. Germline V gives CDR1 MNHEY, CDR2 SVGAGI. CDR3 protein: CASSYSQNSPLHF. The CDR3 DNA sequence: TGTGCCAGCAGTTACTCACAGAATTCACCCCTCCACTTT.

This chain connects TRBV5-4 to TRBJ1-6; 8 bases fit TRBD1. With 1 base clipped from V and 10 bases from J, the junction kept 4 bases outside the gene matches. Germline V lookup: CDR1 SGHNT, CDR2 YYREEE (reference sequence). The length of the CDR3 is 14 residues. This CDR3 is CASSLSGGGSPLHF. CDR3 bases: TGTGCCAGCAGCTTGTCAGGGGGCGGGTCACCCCTCCACTTT.

The V and J genes are TRBV4-1 and TRBJ1-4; 8 bases line up with TRBD1. This CDR3 contains 17 residues. The ends lost 3 bases at V and 1 base at J; junction bases unmatched: 7. In germline, CDR1 is MGHRA, CDR2 YSYEKL. Written as DNA, the CDR3 is TGCGCCAGCAGCCAGGGACAGGTTGGCTTAACTAATGAAAAACTGTTTTTT. Translating gives CASSQGQVGLTNEKLFF.